These 13 T cell receptor beta chains were all obtained from the same sample, sequenced in a study of cytomegalovirus exposure and HLA in healthy donors. 13 Jbeta primers and 60 Vbeta primers were used for the PCR. TCRdb keeps only in-frame clones here, not all; method: immunoSEQ multiplex PCR. This sample carries 110,000 to 150,000 clones, approximately 84% of them seen once, and the ten largest clones take 9.7%. Input material: PBMCs. The receptors derive from an older woman in good health and CMV-seropositive.

V is TRBV9 and J is TRBJ2-7, with 8 positions matching TRBD2. Looked up from germline, CDR1 is SGDLS and CDR2 is YYNGEE. The CDR3 has 15 amino acids. Losses at the gene ends were 0 bases for V and 1 base for J; bases not matched to a gene: 3. The CDR3 DNA follows: TGTGCCAGCAGCGTAGGTTCTAGCGGGTCCTACGAGCAGTACTTC. Amino acid sequence: CASSVGSSGSYEQYF.

The chain employs TRBV28 and TRBJ2-1, with 16 nucleotides matching TRBD2. Germline CDR1 is MDHEN and CDR2 is SYDVKM. The V gene end was trimmed by 3 bases and the J gene end by 0 bases; junction bases not matched to a gene: 5. The CDR3 totals 19 residues. CDR3 region: CASSLGGLAGGVSYNEQFF. Written as DNA, the CDR3 is TGTGCCAGCAGTTTGGGGGGACTAGCGGGAGGGGTCTCCTACAATGAGCAGTTCTTC. The whole variable domain, remainder taken from reference TRBV28 and TRBJ2-1, is DVKVTQSSRYLVKRTGEKVFLECVQDMDHENMFWYRQDPGLGLRLIYFSYDVKMKEKGDIPEGYSVSREKKERFSLILESASTNQTSMYLCASSLGGLAGGVSYNEQFFGPGTRLTVL.

The V and J genes are TRBV18 and TRBJ1-1, with 11 bases aligning to TRBD1. After removal of 2 bases from V and 0 bases from J, the junction contained 2 bases not matched to a gene. The CDR3 spans 16 residues. CDR1 and CDR2 from the germline V gene are KGHSH and LQKENI. This CDR3 is CASSPGQGAVNTEAFF. The CDR3 DNA reads as TGTGCCAGCTCACCAGGACAGGGGGCTGTGAACACTGAAGCTTTCTTT.

The rearrangement joins TRBV9 to TRBJ2-7; 10 nucleotides agree with TRBD2. The V gene end was trimmed by 3 bases and the J gene end by 8 bases; junction bases not matched to a gene: 5. Germline V CDR1 and CDR2: SGDLS, YYNGEE. The CDR3 runs to 13 residues. The CDR3 DNA is TGTGCCAGCAGCGCCCGGACTAGCGGTAAGCAGTACTTC. Its protein product is CASSARTSGKQYF.

V and J are TRBV4-3 and TRBJ1-5; tentative D call: TRBD1 (5 bases). Trimming shortened V by 4 bases and J by 6 bases, and 16 bases separated the two germline ends. Germline values: CDR1 LGHNA, CDR2 YSLEER. The CDR3 is 15 amino acids. The CDR3 sequence is CASSLERGGGQPQHF. The DNA for the CDR3 is TGCGCCAGCAGCCTTGAGAGGGGCGGGGGTCAGCCCCAGCATTTT.

This clone has only one observation. This rearrangement joins TRBV2 to TRBJ2-7; 7 nucleotides align to TRBD1. Germline V gene data show CDR1 as SNHLY and CDR2 as FYNNEI. V was clipped by 6 bases and J by 5 bases; unmatched bases: 7. The CDR3 runs to 13 residues. The CDR3 sequence is CASRTTGMNEQYF. DNA for the CDR3: TGTGCCAGCAGGACGACAGGGATGAACGAGCAGTACTTC.

The chain employs TRBV27 and TRBJ1-2; tentatively, D is TRBD1 (6 bases). Germline V gene sequence: CDR1 MNHEY, CDR2 SMNVEV (reference sequence). V lost 4 bases, J lost 5 bases, and 14 bases lay in between. This CDR3 is 14 amino acids long. The DNA of the CDR3 is TGTGCCAGCAGTTCGTACAGGGCGGCTTATGGCTACACCTTC. It translates to CASSSYRAAYGYTF.

CDR3 sequence reads: CASSHTSGRVDEQFF. CDR3 DNA sequence: TGCGCCAGCAGCCACACTAGCGGGAGGGTGGATGAGCAGTTCTTC. The chain carries TRBV4-1 and TRBJ2-1, with 13 bases aligning to TRBD2. The V and J ends lost 3 bases and 8 bases, in that order; junction bases with no gene match: 4. The CDR3 consists of 15 residues. Per germline, CDR1 MGHRA and CDR2 YSYEKL.

J is TRBJ2-5 and V is TRBV5-6, with D maybe TRBD1 (6 bases). With the DNA end fitting TRBJ2-7 better, the J assignment may be wrong. CDR1 is SGHDT, CDR2 YYEEEE, per germline. CDR3 size: 15 residues. CDR3 sequence (DNA): TGTGCCAGCAGCTTGGGTGACAGGAGCTCCTACGAGCAGTACTTC. It yields the protein CASSLGDRSSYEQYF.

The CDR3 coding sequence is TGTGCCAGCAGCCCGACTAGCGGGAACTACGAGCAGTACTTC. It codes for CASSPTSGNYEQYF. This sequence joins TRBV9 and TRBJ2-7; 11 bases are a match to TRBD2. After removal of 4 bases from V and 3 bases from J, the junction contained 3 bases not matched to a gene. Germline V gene lookup returns CDR1 SGDLS and CDR2 YYNGEE. The CDR3 contains 14 residues. The full variable domain, its missing parts supplied by reference TRBV9 and TRBJ2-7, is DSGVTQTPKHLITATGQRVTLRCSPRSGDLSVYWYQQSLDQGLQFLIQYYNGEERAKGNILERFSAQQFPDLHSELNLSSLELGDSALYFCASSPTSGNYEQYFGPGTRLTVT.

V is TRBV27 and J is TRBJ2-7; 7 nucleotides match TRBD2. With V trimmed by 8 bases and J by 9 bases, 7 bases remained unmatched. Germline CDR1 reads MNHEY; CDR2 reads SMNVEV (reference sequence). This CDR3 region has 11 residues. The chain's CDR3 is CASGWGGPQYF. The CDR3 bases are TGTGCCAGCGGATGGGGGGGTCCGCAGTACTTC.

The V and J genes are TRBV9 and TRBJ2-1; 16 bases fit TRBD2. Germline CDR1 reads SGDLS; CDR2 reads YYNGEE. The CDR3 contains 17 residues. J gave up 6 bases and V 4 bases, and 7 bases lay outside the gene matches. The CDR3: CASSFGTSGRALNEQFF. The CDR3 DNA sequence: TGTGCCAGCAGCTTCGGGACTAGCGGGAGGGCCCTCAATGAGCAGTTCTTC.

In the case of this clone: Sequence at one end of the junction differs from germline and may be a read error. The chain recombines TRBV7-7 with TRBJ2-1; 10 bases map to TRBD2. The CDR3 is 18 amino acids. Germline values: CDR1 SSHAT, CDR2 FNYEAQ (reference sequence). CDR3 DNA sequence: TGTGCTAGCAGCTTAGTGGGGCTAGCGGGAGTGAGGGAGGATGAGCAGTTCTTC. Its protein product is CASSLVGLAGVREDEQFF.